The source of this TCR beta chain is a study of siplizumab effects on memory and regulatory T cells. The CDR3 spans 16 residues. CDR1 and CDR2 from the germline V gene are GTSNPN and SVGIG (reference sequence). V dropped 4 bases and J dropped 6; count of bases not matched to a gene: 10. About 9.8 x 10^4 TCR templates per sample were sequenced. This table comes from immunoSEQ multiplex PCR, and its TCRdb copy is limited to in-frame clones, with some not included. The sample yields about 82,000 clones, over 80% seen once. The sequenced sample consisted of Tregs sorted from blood. The TCR comes from a human donor in good health. The chain employs TRBV30 and TRBJ2-1, with 12 bases fitting TRBD2. CDR3 nucleotide sequence: TGTGCCTGGACCTCTTACACTAGCGGGGGGATCAATGAGCAGTTCTTC. This sequence encodes CAWTSYTSGGINEQFF.